The 20 T cell receptor beta chains listed next were all sequenced from one sample in a study of blood T cell repertoires in COVID-19. Sequenced by immunoSEQ multiplex PCR; TCRdb stores in-frame clones only, minus some. The data contain around 160,000 clones, roughly 86% of them singletons. Sequencing was done on a sample of peripheral blood. These TCRs come from a human donor in a cohort sampled during active COVID-19.

V and J are TRBV10-3 and TRBJ1-1; possibly TRBD1 for D (6 bases). CDR3 length: 14 residues. The V end lost 10 bases, the J end lost 1 base, and 16 bases lay between the germline ends. The germline gives CDR1 ENHRY, CDR2 SYGVKD. The CDR3 sequence: CATHSGGQNTEAFF. The CDR3 coding sequence is TGTGCCACACACTCCGGGGGGCAGAACACTGAAGCTTTCTTT.

J is TRBJ2-1 and V is TRBV7-8; 11 nucleotides line up with TRBD2. Trimming at V came to 0 bases and at J to 1 base, leaving 11 bases not matched to a gene. The CDR3 has 20 amino acids. Germline loops: CDR1 SGHVS, CDR2 FQNEAQ. CDR3 sequence (DNA): TGTGCCAGCAGCTTAGCGTTAATAGCGGGAGGGGTGGGGTCCTACAATGAGCAGTTCTTC. It codes for CASSLALIAGGVGSYNEQFF.

About this clone itself: This sample includes further DNA sequences coding for the same CDR3. The chain carries TRBV19 and TRBJ2-7; possible D gene TRBD1, 6 bases. Trimming shortened V by 1 base and J by 1 base, and 8 bases separated the two germline ends. Germline-derived CDR1 and CDR2 are LNHDA and SQIVND (reference sequence). This CDR3 contains 14 residues. The CDR3 here is CASSIAQGSYEQYF. CDR3 in DNA: TGTGCCAGTAGTATAGCTCAGGGGTCCTACGAGCAGTACTTC.

The chain carries TRBV7-3 and TRBJ1-5; TRBD1 agrees at 8 bases. J was trimmed by 5 bases and V by 5 bases; bases with no gene match: 2. From germline, CDR1 is SGHTA and CDR2 FQGTGA. This CDR3 spans 13 amino acids. CDR3 amino acids: CASSPDRDQPQHF. For the CDR3, the DNA is TGTGCCAGCAGCCCGGACAGGGATCAGCCCCAGCATTTT.

For the CDR3, the DNA is TGTGCCACCAGCAGAGAGATAGGACAGGGTGCCTATGGCTACACCTTC. It translates to CATSREIGQGAYGYTF. The chain carries TRBV15 and TRBJ1-2, with 8 bases lining up with TRBD1. Looked up from germline, CDR1 is LNHNV and CDR2 is YYDKDF (reference sequence). The CDR3 consists of 16 residues. V gave up 0 bases and J gave up 4 bases; unmatched junction bases: 7.

This chain uses TRBV10-3 with TRBJ2-7; 7 bases fit TRBD1. From germline, CDR1 is ENHRY and CDR2 SYGVKD. After removal of 2 bases from V and 4 bases from J, the junction contained 2 bases not matched to a gene. The CDR3 length is 13 residues. The CDR3 reads CAISEGDRYEQYF. For the CDR3, the DNA is TGTGCCATCAGTGAGGGGGACAGATACGAGCAGTACTTC.

The chain recombines TRBV4-1 with TRBJ2-5; a weak D match, TRBD1 (6 bases). V was pared by 0 bases and J by 4 bases, with 15 bases between. The germline V gene encodes CDR1 MGHRA and CDR2 YSYEKL. The CDR3 length is 16 residues. The CDR3, as DNA: TGCGCCAGCAGCCAAGATTGGGACATTAGGGGAGAGACCCAGTACTTC. Residues: CASSQDWDIRGETQYF.

This chain uses TRBV30 with TRBJ2-6; D possibly corresponds to TRBD2 (6 bases). Germline V gene data show CDR1 as GTSNPN and CDR2 as SVGIG (reference sequence). This CDR3 contains 19 residues. V gave up 3 bases and J gave up 0 bases, with 21 bases separating them. CDR3 in DNA: TGTGCCTGGAGGGCAGGAGGGACGGAAATTTTCTCTGGGGCCAACGTCCTGACTTTC. Its translation: CAWRAGGTEIFSGANVLTF.

This chain connects TRBV4-3 to TRBJ1-3, with 7 bases aligning to TRBD1. Germline loops: CDR1 LGHNA, CDR2 YSLEER. The junction had 4 bases not matched to a gene; V was cut back by 1 base and J by 4 bases. The CDR3 extends over 15 amino acids. The CDR3 sequence is CASSQGQGPGNTIYF. As DNA, the CDR3 is TGCGCCAGCAGCCAAGGACAGGGACCCGGAAACACCATATATTTT.

V usage is TRBV24-1 and J usage is TRBJ2-7; no definite D call. Germline V lookup: CDR1 KGHDR, CDR2 SFDVKD. CDR3 length: 13 residues. V was cut by 7 bases and J by 4 bases, with 13 bases left in between. The CDR3 sequence is CATSPGSPYEQYF. The CDR3 nucleotides read TGTGCCACCAGCCCCGGGTCCCCGTACGAGCAGTACTTC.

In this sample, this clone turned up once. The J gene is TRBJ2-2, the V gene TRBV10-3; D perhaps matches TRBD1 (5 bases). V dropped 0 bases and J dropped 1 base, with 12 bases sitting between them. This CDR3 comprises 17 residues. Germline loops: CDR1 ENHRY, CDR2 SYGVKD. CDR3 nucleotide sequence: TGTGCCATCAGTGAGTCTCAAGGGGCCATGAACACCGGGGAGCTGTTTTTT. Translating gives CAISESQGAMNTGELFF.

The chain recombines TRBV7-9 with TRBJ2-1; perhaps TRBD1 as D (5 bases). This CDR3 comprises 12 residues. CDR1 SEHNR and CDR2 FQNEAQ come from the germline V gene (reference sequence). Trimming removed 5 bases from V and 6 bases from J, with 8 bases in between. As DNA, the CDR3 is TGTGCCAGCAGCGGCCAGGGCAATGAGCAGTTCTTC. Translated: CASSGQGNEQFF.

This chain joins TRBV30 and TRBJ2-5; 10 bases agree with TRBD1. Trimming cost V 3 bases and J 1 base; bases outside gene matches: 5. The CDR3 contains 15 residues. Germline assignment: CDR1 GTSNPN and CDR2 SVGIG (reference sequence). The CDR3 loop is CAWSKRQGAQETQYF. The DNA of the CDR3 is TGTGCCTGGAGCAAAAGACAGGGGGCCCAAGAGACCCAGTACTTC.

The gene calls are TRBV4-1 and TRBJ2-3, with 8 nucleotides matching TRBD1. The trim removed 4 bases at V and 0 bases at J, leaving 6 bases unmatched. Germline assignment: CDR1 MGHRA and CDR2 YSYEKL. The CDR3 is 16 amino acids. The CDR3 sequence: CASSPFNRGSTDTQYF. In DNA form, the CDR3 reads TGCGCCAGCAGCCCATTTAACAGGGGGAGCACAGATACGCAGTATTTT.

The CDR3 sequence: CASSLARASGSYEQYF. CDR3 DNA: TGTGCCAGCAGCTTAGCGAGGGCTAGCGGCTCCTACGAGCAGTACTTC. The chain uses TRBV7-2 and TRBJ2-7, with 7 bases fitting TRBD2. The V and J ends lost 0 bases and 0 bases, in that order; junction bases with no gene match: 5. Germline V CDR1 and CDR2: SGHTA, FQGNSA. CDR3 length equals 16 residues.

V is TRBV7-6 and J is TRBJ2-2, with a weak D call TRBD1 (7 bases). V was clipped by 5 bases and J by 2 bases, with 18 bases between them. CDR1 and CDR2 from the germline V gene are SGHVS and FNYEAQ. The CDR3 has 17 amino acids. The CDR3 region is CASSRPPEGANTGELFF. The CDR3 DNA follows: TGTGCCAGCAGCCGGCCTCCGGAGGGGGCAAACACCGGGGAGCTGTTTTTT.

This chain joins TRBV15 and TRBJ1-1; tentative D call: TRBD1 (5 bases). V was cut by 6 bases and J by 3 bases, with 14 bases left in between. The CDR3 is made up of 14 amino acids. Germline V lookup: CDR1 LNHNV, CDR2 YYDKDF (reference sequence). DNA for the CDR3: TGTGCCACCAGGGAAACAGGATGGGACACTGAAGCTTTCTTT. Amino acids: CATRETGWDTEAFF.

The chain joins TRBV3-1 (or the pseudogene TRBV3-2) to TRBJ2-2; possible D gene TRBD2, 5 bases. Germline loops: CDR1 LGHDT, CDR2 YNNKEL (reference sequence). The CDR3 length is 17 residues. Trimming left V 0 bases short and J 1 base short, with 12 bases between. Here the CDR3 DNA reads TGTGCCAGCAGCCAAGATGGGATGGGGAGGAACACCGGGGAGCTGTTTTTT. Its protein is CASSQDGMGRNTGELFF.

Only a few counts were recorded for this clone. V is TRBV30 and J is TRBJ1-4; D not certain. The V end lost 4 bases, the J end lost 8 bases, and 11 bases lay between the germline ends. The CDR3 loop spans 12 amino acids. CDR1 is GTSNPN, CDR2 SVGIG, per germline (reference sequence). The CDR3 DNA sequence: TGTGCCTGGAACCTCCCCGAGGAAAAACTGTTTTTT. It translates to CAWNLPEEKLFF.

The chain combines TRBV28 with TRBJ1-1; tentative D call: TRBD1 (5 bases). Between the trimmed V and J ends, which lost 7 bases and 3 bases, there was a span of 15 bases. This CDR3 spans 14 amino acids. Germline CDR1 and CDR2: MDHEN and SYDVKM. CDR3 region: CASTLLQAYTEAFF. CDR3 in DNA: TGTGCCAGCACCCTGTTACAGGCTTACACTGAAGCTTTCTTT.